The 21 T cell receptor beta chains below all came from one sample that was sequenced in a study of T cell responses to AZD1222 COVID-19 vaccine. The repertoire was sequenced with immunoSEQ multiplex PCR; TCRdb's copy has only in-frame clones and lacks some. The sample lists about 100,000 clones, around 87% occurring once. Sequences were derived from peripheral blood, sampled on day 0 of MenACWY control vaccination. These receptors came from an adult in good health.

V is TRBV6-2 or TRBV6-3 and J is TRBJ2-1, with TRBD1 identical over 7 bases. This CDR3 has 17 amino acids. CDR1 and CDR2 (germline): MNHEY, SVGEGT. V lost 5 bases, J lost 7 bases, and 17 bases stayed unmatched. CDR3: CASSKSGQLVVGNEQFF. Written as DNA, the CDR3 is TGTGCCAGCAGTAAATCGGGACAGCTGGTTGTGGGAAATGAGCAGTTCTTC.

This clone has only one observation. The V and J genes are TRBV7-6 and TRBJ2-5; 7 positions match TRBD1. The CDR3 runs 14 residues. Germline V CDR1 and CDR2: SGHVS, FNYEAQ. V shed 5 bases and J 4 bases; nucleotides not matched to a gene: 7. CDR3 in amino acids: CASSRTGVGETQYF. CDR3 in DNA: TGTGCCAGCAGCCGCACAGGGGTGGGAGAGACCCAGTACTTC.

The chain joins TRBV10-3 to TRBJ1-6; a weak D match, TRBD1 (6 bases). V lost 6 bases and J lost 5, with 11 bases in between. The CDR3 loop spans 14 amino acids. CDR1 is ENHRY and CDR2 is SYGVKD in the germline V gene. The CDR3 DNA reads as TGTGCCATCAGGGGAACAGGGAATAATTCACCCCTCCACTTT. Translating it yields CAIRGTGNNSPLHF.

The CDR3 nucleotides read TGTGCCAGCTCACCACCCGGGACTAGCGGGCGCTATTACCGACCAGATACGCAGTATTTT. Protein sequence: CASSPPGTSGRYYRPDTQYF. The gene calls are TRBV18 and TRBJ2-3; TRBD2 aligns across 12 bases. Germline lookup yields CDR1 KGHSH and CDR2 LQKENI. The CDR3 extends over 20 amino acids. V lost 0 bases to trimming and J lost 4 bases; unmatched junction nucleotides: 14.

For the CDR3, the DNA is TGTGCCATCAGTGAAGCTGCTAGCGGGGGGGCCTATGAGACCCAGTACTTC. This sequence encodes CAISEAASGGAYETQYF. The chain has TRBV10-3 and TRBJ2-5, with TRBD2 matching over 12 bases. Germline CDR1 and CDR2: ENHRY and SYGVKD. V gave up 3 bases and J gave up 5 bases; unmatched junction bases: 10. CDR3 length equals 17 residues.

This clone was detected only once. The rearrangement joins TRBV4-1 to TRBJ2-7; D gene ambiguous. CDR3 length: 11 amino acids. Trimming removed 4 bases from V and 3 bases from J, with 4 bases in between. Germline V lookup: CDR1 MGHRA, CDR2 YSYEKL. CDR3: CASSLHYEQYF. CDR3 nucleotides: TGCGCCAGCAGCCTGCACTACGAGCAGTACTTC.

The rearrangement links TRBV7-8 to TRBJ1-5; the D is unclear. Deletions cut 3 bases from V and 0 bases from J, with 18 bases between. In germline, CDR1 is SGHVS, CDR2 FQNEAQ. The CDR3 sequence is 18 residues long. CDR3 loop: CASSFRASGPYSNQPQHF. The CDR3 DNA reads TGTGCCAGCAGCTTCCGGGCCTCAGGCCCCTATAGCAATCAGCCCCAGCATTTT.

The chain employs TRBV28 and TRBJ1-1; no firm D call. Deletions cut 5 bases from V and 1 base from J, with 8 bases between. The CDR3 extends over 13 amino acids. Germline-derived CDR1 and CDR2 are MDHEN and SYDVKM. DNA for the CDR3: TGTGCCAGCAGTCTAAAAGAGAACACTGAAGCTTTCTTT. As protein: CASSLKENTEAFF.

The rearrangement links TRBV5-4 to TRBJ2-7; 12 positions agree with TRBD1. V gave up 5 bases and J gave up 2 bases; unmatched junction bases: 5. The CDR3 has 15 amino acids. The germline V gene encodes CDR1 SGHNT and CDR2 YYREEE (reference sequence). The CDR3 nucleotides read TGTGCCAGCAGGCAGGGACAGGGGGCGGCCTACGAGCAGTACTTC. Amino acids: CASRQGQGAAYEQYF.

The genes are TRBV12-3 or TRBV12-4 and TRBJ2-2; no clear D. The CDR3 loop spans 12 amino acids. V lost 10 bases and J 3 bases, leaving 9 bases between the germline ends. Written as DNA, the CDR3 is TGTGCCATCACTTCCTACACCGGGGAGCTGTTTTTT. It is translated as CAITSYTGELFF.

The chain combines TRBV12-3 or TRBV12-4 with TRBJ1-1; D perhaps matches TRBD1 (5 bases). The CDR3 has 13 amino acids. V lost 6 bases to trimming and J lost 0 bases, with 8 bases between them. Here the CDR3 DNA reads TGTGCCAGCAGCCCCAGGGTGAACACTGAAGCTTTCTTT. It is translated as CASSPRVNTEAFF.

The chain joins TRBV28 to TRBJ1-1; 7 bases match TRBD1. Per germline, CDR1 MDHEN and CDR2 SYDVKM. V was clipped by 8 bases and J by 0 bases; unmatched bases: 9. The CDR3 spans 15 residues. CDR3 residues: CASFRAGGLNTEAFF. CDR3 DNA: TGTGCCAGCTTTAGGGCAGGGGGTTTGAACACTGAAGCTTTCTTT.

The gene calls are TRBV7-9 and TRBJ2-3, with 8 bases aligning to TRBD1. CDR1 is SEHNR, CDR2 FQNEAQ, per germline (reference sequence). V lost 2 bases to trimming and J lost 1 base; unmatched junction nucleotides: 5. CDR3 size: 16 residues. CDR3 in amino acids: CASSLIGQGRTDTQYF. The CDR3 coding sequence is TGTGCCAGCAGCTTAATTGGACAGGGACGCACAGATACGCAGTATTTT.

The count of this clone is one. The V call is TRBV19, the J call TRBJ2-2, with 9 nucleotides matching TRBD1. Trimming took 10 bases from V and 7 from J; bases not matched to a gene: 16. Germline CDR1 reads LNHDA; CDR2 reads SQIVND (reference sequence). This CDR3 region has 16 residues. The CDR3 DNA follows: TGTGCCACCCAAGTCGGAGACAGGGGGTACGGCGGGGAGCTGTTTTTT. Translating it yields CATQVGDRGYGGELFF.

V is TRBV12-3 or TRBV12-4 and J is TRBJ1-4; 8 nucleotides match TRBD1. V gave up 11 bases and J gave up 7 bases; unmatched junction bases: 6. CDR3 length: 12 residues. CDR3 DNA sequence: TGTGCCGCTCAGGGGGCGGGTGAAAAACTGTTTTTT. Its translation is CAAQGAGEKLFF.

This chain connects TRBV27 to TRBJ2-7; D gene ambiguous. The CDR3 is made up of 15 amino acids. The V gene lost 7 bases and the J gene lost 9 bases, with 25 bases spanning the gap. CDR1 and CDR2 from the germline V gene are MNHEY and SMNVEV (reference sequence). The CDR3 loop reads CASTQSGGLSFGQYF. The CDR3 coding sequence is TGTGCCAGCACCCAATCGGGCGGTTTGAGTTTTGGGCAGTACTTC.

The chain has TRBV10-3 and TRBJ1-5, with 7 bases identical to TRBD1. With 5 bases clipped from V and 5 bases from J, the junction kept 3 bases outside the gene matches. The CDR3 is 13 residues long. In germline, CDR1 is ENHRY, CDR2 SYGVKD. The CDR3 sequence is CAISTGVDQPQHF. The CDR3 DNA reads TGTGCCATCAGTACAGGGGTCGATCAGCCCCAGCATTTT.

The chain is built from TRBV6-5 and TRBJ2-7; 7 bases fit TRBD1. Trimming at V came to 8 bases and at J to 5 bases, leaving 12 bases not matched to a gene. Germline V CDR1 and CDR2: MNHEY, SVGAGI. There are 14 residues in the CDR3. CDR3 bases: TGTGCCAGCGGGGCCTCGGGACAGTCCCACGAGCAGTACTTC. Encoded protein: CASGASGQSHEQYF.

This clone was observed a handful of times. The chain combines TRBV9 with TRBJ2-6; D not resolved. The CDR3 is 17 amino acids. V lost 0 bases, J lost 4 bases, and 14 bases lay in between. Germline V gene data show CDR1 as SGDLS and CDR2 as YYNGEE. The CDR3 region is CASSVGGRPKGANVLTF. Here the CDR3 DNA reads TGTGCCAGCAGCGTAGGTGGGCGCCCCAAGGGGGCCAACGTCCTGACTTTC.

The chain combines TRBV11-1 with TRBJ2-1, with 8 nucleotides matching TRBD2. The V and J ends lost 1 base and 14 bases, in that order; junction bases with no gene match: 13. The germline V gene has CDR1 SGHAT and CDR2 FQDESV (reference sequence). The length of the CDR3 is 15 residues. The CDR3 protein is CASSLGLAGSPLEFF. CDR3 bases: TGTGCCAGCAGCTTAGGCTTAGCGGGGTCCCCTTTGGAGTTCTTC.

The CDR3 DNA sequence: TGTGCCAGCAGCCCAGGGCAGGGGGACACTGAAGCTTTCTTT. Amino acid sequence: CASSPGQGDTEAFF. The V call is TRBV7-3, the J call TRBJ1-1; TRBD1 matches at 7 bases. The CDR3 contains 14 residues. Germline lookup yields CDR1 SGHTA and CDR2 FQGTGA. Trimming removed 5 bases from V and 3 bases from J; junction bases left unmatched: 6.